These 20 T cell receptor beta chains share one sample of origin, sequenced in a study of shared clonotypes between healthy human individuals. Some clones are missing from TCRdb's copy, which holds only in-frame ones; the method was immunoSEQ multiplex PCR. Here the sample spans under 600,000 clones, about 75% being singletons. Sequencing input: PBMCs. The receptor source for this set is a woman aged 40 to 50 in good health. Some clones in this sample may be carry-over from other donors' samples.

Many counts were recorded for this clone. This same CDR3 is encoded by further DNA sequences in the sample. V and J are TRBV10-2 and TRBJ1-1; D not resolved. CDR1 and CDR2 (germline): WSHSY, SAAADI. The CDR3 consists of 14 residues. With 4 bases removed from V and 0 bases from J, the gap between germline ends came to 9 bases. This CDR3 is CASSVNYVNTEAFF. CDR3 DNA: TGCGCCAGCAGTGTCAACTACGTGAACACTGAAGCTTTCTTT.

The CDR3, as DNA: TGTGCCACCGCCGGGACTAGCGGACCTAAAAGCTCCTACAATGAGCAGTTCTTC. This translates into CATAGTSGPKSSYNEQFF. This chain uses TRBV10-3 with TRBJ2-1; TRBD2 aligns across 11 bases. The V gene's germline CDR1 is ENHRY and CDR2 SYGVKD. CDR3 size: 18 residues. V lost 10 bases to trimming and J lost 0 bases; unmatched junction nucleotides: 14.

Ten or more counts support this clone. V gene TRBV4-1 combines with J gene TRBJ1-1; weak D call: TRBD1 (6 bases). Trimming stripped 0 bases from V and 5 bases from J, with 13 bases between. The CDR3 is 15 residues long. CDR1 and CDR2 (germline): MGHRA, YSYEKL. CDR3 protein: CASSQEGLRGTEAFF. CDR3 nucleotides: TGCGCCAGCAGCCAAGAAGGGCTGAGGGGGACTGAAGCTTTCTTT.

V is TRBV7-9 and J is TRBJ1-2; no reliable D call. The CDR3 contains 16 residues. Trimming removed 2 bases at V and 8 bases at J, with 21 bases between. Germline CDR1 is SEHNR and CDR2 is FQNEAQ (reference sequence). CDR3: CASSLPNAGLVNGYTF. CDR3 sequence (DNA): TGTGCCAGCAGCTTACCGAATGCCGGTTTGGTTAACGGCTACACCTTC.

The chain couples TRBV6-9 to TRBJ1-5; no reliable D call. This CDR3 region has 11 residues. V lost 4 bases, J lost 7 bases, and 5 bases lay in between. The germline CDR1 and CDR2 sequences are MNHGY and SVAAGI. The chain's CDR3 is CASSSEQPQHF. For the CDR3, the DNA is TGTGCCAGCAGTTCGGAGCAGCCCCAGCATTTT.

The CDR3 spells CASSLDWTSEQFF. In nucleotides, the CDR3 is TGCGCCAGCAGCTTGGACTGGACCTCAGAGCAGTTCTTC. V gene TRBV5-1 combines with J gene TRBJ2-1, with D uncertain. Trimming cost V 0 bases and J 10 bases, with 11 bases left between them. The CDR3 covers 13 residues. Germline V gives CDR1 SGHRS, CDR2 YFSETQ.

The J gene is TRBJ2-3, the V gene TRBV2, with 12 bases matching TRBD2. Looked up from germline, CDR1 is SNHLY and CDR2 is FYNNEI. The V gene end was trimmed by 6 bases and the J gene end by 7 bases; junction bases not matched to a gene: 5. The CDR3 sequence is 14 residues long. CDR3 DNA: TGTGCCAGCAGGACAGGGACTAGCGGGTATACGCAGTATTTT. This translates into CASRTGTSGYTQYF.

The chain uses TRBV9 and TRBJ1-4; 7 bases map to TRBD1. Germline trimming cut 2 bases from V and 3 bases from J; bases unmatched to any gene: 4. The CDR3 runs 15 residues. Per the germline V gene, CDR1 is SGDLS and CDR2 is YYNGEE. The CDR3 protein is CASSVARGSNEKLFF. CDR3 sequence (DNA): TGTGCCAGCAGCGTCGCCAGGGGGTCTAATGAAAAACTGTTTTTT.

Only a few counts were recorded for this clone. The CDR3 region has the DNA TGTGCCAGCTCACCCAGAGCGGGAGGCCGGTACGAGCAGTACTTC. Translation gives CASSPRAGGRYEQYF. The chain recombines TRBV18 with TRBJ2-7; 9 nucleotides align to TRBD2. V trimming: 3 bases; J trimming: 4 bases; junction bases outside the gene matches: 7. CDR1 is KGHSH and CDR2 is LQKENI in the germline V gene. The CDR3 runs to 15 residues.

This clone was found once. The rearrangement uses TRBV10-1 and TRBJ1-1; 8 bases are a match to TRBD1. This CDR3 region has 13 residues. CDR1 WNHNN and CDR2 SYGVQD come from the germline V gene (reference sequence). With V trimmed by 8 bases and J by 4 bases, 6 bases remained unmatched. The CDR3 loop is CASGPTGGTEAFF. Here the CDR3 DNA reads TGCGCCAGCGGGCCCACAGGGGGCACTGAAGCTTTCTTT.

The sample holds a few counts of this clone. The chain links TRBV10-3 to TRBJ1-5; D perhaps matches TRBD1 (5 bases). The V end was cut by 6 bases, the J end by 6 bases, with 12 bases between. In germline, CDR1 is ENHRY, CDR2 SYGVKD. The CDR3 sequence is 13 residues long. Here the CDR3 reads CAISPGTTQPQHF. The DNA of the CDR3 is TGTGCCATCAGCCCCGGGACGACTCAGCCCCAGCATTTT.

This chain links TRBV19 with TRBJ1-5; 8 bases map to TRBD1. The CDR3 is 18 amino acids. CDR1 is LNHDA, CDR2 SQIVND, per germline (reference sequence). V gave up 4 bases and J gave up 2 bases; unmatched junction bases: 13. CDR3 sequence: CASSRWTGKMGGNQPQHF. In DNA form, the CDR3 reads TGTGCCAGTAGTAGATGGACAGGGAAGATGGGGGGCAATCAGCCCCAGCATTTT. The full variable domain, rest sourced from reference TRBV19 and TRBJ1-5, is DGGITQSPKYLFRKEGQNVTLSCEQNLNHDAMYWYRQDPGQGLRLIYYSQIVNDFQKGDIAEGYSVSREKKESFPLTVTSAQKNPTAFYLCASSRWTGKMGGNQPQHFGDGTRLSIL.

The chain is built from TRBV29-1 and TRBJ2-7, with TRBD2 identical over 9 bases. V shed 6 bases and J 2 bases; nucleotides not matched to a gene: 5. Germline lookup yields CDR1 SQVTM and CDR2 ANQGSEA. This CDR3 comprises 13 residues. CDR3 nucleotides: TGCAGCGTCAGAGCGGGAGGCACCTACGAGCAGTACTTC. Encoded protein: CSVRAGGTYEQYF.

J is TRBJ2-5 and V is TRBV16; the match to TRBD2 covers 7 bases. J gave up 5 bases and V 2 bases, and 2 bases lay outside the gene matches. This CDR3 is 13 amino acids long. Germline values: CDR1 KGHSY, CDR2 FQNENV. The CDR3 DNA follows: TGTGCCAGCAGCCAAAGGGGAGGGGAGACCCAGTACTTC. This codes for CASSQRGGETQYF.

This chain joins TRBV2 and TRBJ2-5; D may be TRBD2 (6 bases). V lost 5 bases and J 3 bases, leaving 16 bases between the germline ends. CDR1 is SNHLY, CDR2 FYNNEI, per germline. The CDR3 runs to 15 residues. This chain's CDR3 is CASSPISGIKETQYF. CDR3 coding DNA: TGTGCCAGCAGTCCTATTAGCGGAATTAAAGAGACCCAGTACTTC.

The CDR3 here is CAWSWLAGGDTQYF. CDR3 bases: TGTGCCTGGAGTTGGCTAGCGGGAGGAGATACGCAGTATTTT. V usage is TRBV30 and J usage is TRBJ2-3, with TRBD2 identical over 11 bases. With 2 bases clipped from V and 5 bases from J, the junction kept 3 bases outside the gene matches. The CDR3 extends over 14 amino acids. Germline CDR1 and CDR2: GTSNPN and SVGIG (reference sequence).

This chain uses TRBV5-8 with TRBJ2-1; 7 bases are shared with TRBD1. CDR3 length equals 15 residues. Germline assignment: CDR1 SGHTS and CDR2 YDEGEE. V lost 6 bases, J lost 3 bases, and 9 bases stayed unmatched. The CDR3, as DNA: TGTGCCAGCAAAAAAGGACAGGCCGGCTACAATGAGCAGTTCTTC. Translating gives CASKKGQAGYNEQFF.

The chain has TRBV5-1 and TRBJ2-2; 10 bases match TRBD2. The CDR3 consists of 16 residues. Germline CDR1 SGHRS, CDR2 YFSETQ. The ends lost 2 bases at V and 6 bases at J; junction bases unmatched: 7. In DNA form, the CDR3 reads TGCGCCAGCAGCTTTAATGGACTAGCGGTGCCCGGGGAGCTGTTTTTT. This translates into CASSFNGLAVPGELFF.

The CDR3 sequence is CASRERTAHTEAFF. CDR3 coding DNA: TGTGCCAGCAGGGAACGGACGGCACACACTGAAGCTTTCTTT. J is TRBJ1-1 and V is TRBV6-6; D uncertain. The CDR3 contains 14 residues. Germline CDR1 is MNHNY and CDR2 is SVGAGI (reference sequence). V was pared by 6 bases and J by 3 bases, with 14 bases between.

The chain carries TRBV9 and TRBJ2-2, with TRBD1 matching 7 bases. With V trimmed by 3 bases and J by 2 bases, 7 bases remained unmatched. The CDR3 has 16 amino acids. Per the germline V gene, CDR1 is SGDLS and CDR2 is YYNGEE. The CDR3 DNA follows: TGTGCCAGCAGCGCCGGGACAGCCTTTAACACCGGGGAGCTGTTTTTT. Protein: CASSAGTAFNTGELFF. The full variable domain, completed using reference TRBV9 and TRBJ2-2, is DSGVTQTPKHLITATGQRVTLRCSPRSGDLSVYWYQQSLDQGLQFLIQYYNGEERAKGNILERFSAQQFPDLHSELNLSSLELGDSALYFCASSAGTAFNTGELFFGEGSRLTVL.